What follows describes a single T cell receptor beta chain. The sample originates from a study of response to subunit inactivated influenza vaccine. CDR3 size: 13 residues. The germline V and J ends were trimmed by 2 bases and 3 bases, with 8 bases remaining between them. Looked up from germline, CDR1 is KGHSH and CDR2 is LQKENI. TCRdb independently ran MiXCR on the RT-PCR reads; one entry per CDR3 protein. The sample has 150,000 to 200,000 distinct CDR3 sequences, less than 15% seen once; the top ten hold less than 30%. These data were likewise used in another study, on T cells expressing NK-cell markers. From that second work: The cDNA for TCR beta came from 5'RACE template switching with UMIs.

The receptor was isolated from a man in his fifties or sixties who received an inactivated influenza vaccine. Sequences were derived from CD8+ T cells sorted from PBMCs, sampled about 12 days after vaccination. The chain uses TRBV18 and TRBJ2-7; D is undetermined. CDR3 in amino acids: CASSPDSDYEQYF. In DNA form, the CDR3 reads TGTGCCAGCTCACCAGATTCGGACTACGAGCAGTACTTC. The full variable domain, rest sourced from reference TRBV18 and TRBJ2-7, is NAGVMQNPRHLVRRRGQEARLRCSPMKGHSHVYWYRQLPEEGLKFMVYLQKENIIDESGMPKERFSAEFPKEGPSILRIQQVVRGDSAAYFCASSPDSDYEQYFGPGTRLTVT.